This TCR beta chain was sequenced for a study of beta chain features in type 1 diabetes. Reverse transcription of all isolated RNA meant that expressed TCRB transcripts were sequenced. The data were produced by immunoSEQ multiplex PCR, yet TCRdb's version contains in-frame clones alone and is incomplete. Of some 360,000 clones listed, over 9% were seen once; the top ten hold about 0.6%. Regarding the study as a whole: PCR may have favored shorter templates equally in patients and controls. Patients with Type 1 diabetes showed moderately but significantly shorter TCRB CDR3s in all four CD4+ subsets. Sequencing from cDNA could over-represent high-TCR-expressing cells.

The germline gives CDR1 KGHSH, CDR2 LQKENI. With 2 bases removed from V and 6 bases from J, the gap between germline ends came to 8 bases. This CDR3 region has 13 residues. Blood was collected once per donor into heparin, averaging about 116 mL. Purity (above 98%) was reached by all sorted populations. This clone was detected ten times or more. Its matching antigen is unknown. The chain is built from TRBV18 and TRBJ2-1, with D unresolved. Sequenced: central memory CD4+ T cells from blood. The source is a man aged 25-45 years with type 1 diabetes. The CDR3 reads CASSPGIVNEQFF. CDR3 DNA sequence: TGTGCCAGCTCACCAGGGATAGTCAATGAGCAGTTCTTC.